This T cell receptor beta chain appears in the sequencing data of a study of cytomegalovirus exposure and HLA in healthy donors. Study as a whole: The same platform as the roughly 630 first-cohort repertoires was used for the 100 to 150 validation repertoires, a later analysis reported.

From the 120-subject validation cohort, which was separate from the approximately 720-subject first cohort, the donors were drawn. The CDR3 runs to 13 residues. V was clipped by 1 base and J by 12 bases; unmatched bases: 5. Germline V gives CDR1 LNHNV, CDR2 YYDKDF (reference sequence). Study outcomes and limitations: Rarity marked most TCR sequences, yet some public TCRs occurred in many donors. Reports showed the classifier diagnosing cytomegalovirus status with high specificity and sensitivity.

Repertoires were generated with immunoSEQ multiplex PCR, while TCRdb's copy carries only in-frame clones and drops some. The sample has about 150,000 clones, approximately 94% seen once. For this clone: The antigen is not known.

Sequenced: PBMCs. This chain joins TRBV15 and TRBJ2-1; TRBD1 matches 8 bases. The sequence was obtained from a man aged 18-30 years in good health and CMV-seropositive. The CDR3: CATSRVAGGWQFF. The CDR3 DNA reads TGTGCCACCAGCAGAGTGGCAGGGGGCTGGCAGTTCTTC.